This T cell receptor beta chain originates from a study of T cell repertoires in cytomegalovirus infection. Study at large: CMV epitopes in the study were HLA-C-restricted (recently identified) and HLA-B-restricted (well studied).

Germline CDR1 SGHTA, CDR2 FQGNSA. Trimming shortened V by 2 bases and J by 4 bases, and 8 bases separated the two germline ends. The CDR3 contains 13 residues. This clonotype came up a few times. Its target is unknown. MiXCR, applied by TCRdb to the reads, yields one record per CDR3 protein. The table has about 470,000 distinct CDR3 sequences, approximately 42% seen once. The chain joins TRBV7-2 to TRBJ2-5; D remains ambiguous. Sequencing was performed on cultured PBMCs, taken from culture after CMV antigen stimulation. The source is a human donor in good health (CMV status not recorded). Some clones in this sample may be carry-over from other donors' samples. For the CDR3, the DNA is TGTGCCAGCAGCTTAACATCCCGAGAGACCCAGTACTTC. Translation gives CASSLTSRETQYF.